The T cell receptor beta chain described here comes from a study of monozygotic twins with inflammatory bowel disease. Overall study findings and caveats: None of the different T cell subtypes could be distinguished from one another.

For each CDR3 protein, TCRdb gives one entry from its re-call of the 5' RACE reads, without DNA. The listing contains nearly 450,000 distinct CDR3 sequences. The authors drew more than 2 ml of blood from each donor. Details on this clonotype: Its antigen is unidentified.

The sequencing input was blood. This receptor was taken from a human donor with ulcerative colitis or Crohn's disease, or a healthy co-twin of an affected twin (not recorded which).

CDR3 in amino acids: CSASGIVTGELFF. The V gene is TRBV29-1, the J gene TRBJ2-2; TCRdb names TRBD1, which stays unverified in the absence of DNA. The V gene's germline CDR1 is SQVTM and CDR2 ANQGSEA. This CDR3 comprises 13 residues.